At least ten counts were recorded for the clone carrying this T cell receptor beta chain. No antigen is known for it. The V gene end was trimmed by 6 bases and the J gene end by 7 bases; junction bases not matched to a gene: 8. The CDR3 extends over 14 amino acids. Germline V gene sequence: CDR1 MNHEY, CDR2 SVGAGI. A single record per CDR3 protein comes from TCRdb applying MiXCR to the multiplex PCR reads. This sample has over 20,000 distinct CDR3 sequences, with 32% found just once. The entry originates in a study of breast tumors, draining lymph nodes, adjacent tissues. Findings of the study overall: Tumors had less TCR diversity than lymph nodes, more than nontumor tissue. Tumor and nontumor repertoires were significantly more similar in luminal-like than in basal-like breast cancer. Tumor T cell lymph node origin was a supported hypothesis, not proven. Data fit most tumor T cells coming from lymph node, expanding in tumor.

The TCR comes from a female donor with breast cancer. Some clones in this sample may be carry-over from other donors' samples. Sequences were obtained from breast tumor tissue. The chain joins TRBV6-5 to TRBJ1-3; 8 nucleotides line up with TRBD1. CDR3 DNA: TGTGCCAGCAGCACCGGACAGGGTGGCAACACCATATATTTT. Translating gives CASSTGQGGNTIYF.